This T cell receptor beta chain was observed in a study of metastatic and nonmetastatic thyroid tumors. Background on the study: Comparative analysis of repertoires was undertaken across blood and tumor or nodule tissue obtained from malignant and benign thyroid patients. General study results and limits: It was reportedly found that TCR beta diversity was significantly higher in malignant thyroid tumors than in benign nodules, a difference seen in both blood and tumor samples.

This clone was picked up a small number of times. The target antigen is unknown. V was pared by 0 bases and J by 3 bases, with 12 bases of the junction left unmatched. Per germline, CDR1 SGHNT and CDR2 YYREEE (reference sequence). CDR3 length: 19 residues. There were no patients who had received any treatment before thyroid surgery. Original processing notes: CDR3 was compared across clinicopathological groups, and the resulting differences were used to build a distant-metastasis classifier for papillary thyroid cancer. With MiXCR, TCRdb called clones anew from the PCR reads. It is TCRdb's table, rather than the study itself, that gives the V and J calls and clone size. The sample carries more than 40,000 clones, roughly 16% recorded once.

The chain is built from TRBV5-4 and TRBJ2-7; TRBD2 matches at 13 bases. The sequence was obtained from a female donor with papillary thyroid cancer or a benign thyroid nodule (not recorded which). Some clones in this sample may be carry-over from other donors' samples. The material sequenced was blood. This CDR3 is CASSLAPTSGRPHLYEQYF. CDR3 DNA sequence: TGTGCCAGCAGCTTGGCCCCGACTAGCGGGAGGCCCCACCTCTACGAGCAGTACTTC.